This paragraph covers one T cell receptor beta chain sequence. This record belongs to a study of OX40 agonist ivuxolimab in advanced cancers. Profiling relied on immunoSEQ multiplex PCR, and the TCRdb table lists in-frame clones only, not all of them. The sample shows roughly 80,000 clones, around four fifths of them seen only once. This CDR3 contains 16 residues. Germline V gives CDR1 MNHEY, CDR2 SMNVEV (reference sequence). With 5 bases clipped from V and 3 bases from J, the junction kept 10 bases outside the gene matches. The gene calls are TRBV27 and TRBJ2-7; TRBD1 matches at 10 bases. The sample here was CD4+ or CD8+ T cells sorted from blood, taken in a trial of the OX40 agonist ivuxolimab. The clonotype originates from an adult with an advanced solid tumor such as melanoma, head and neck, liver or kidney cancer. The CDR3 region has the DNA TGTGCCAGCAGTCCCACCCCCGGGACAGGGGACTACGAGCAGTACTTC. Translating gives CASSPTPGTGDYEQYF.